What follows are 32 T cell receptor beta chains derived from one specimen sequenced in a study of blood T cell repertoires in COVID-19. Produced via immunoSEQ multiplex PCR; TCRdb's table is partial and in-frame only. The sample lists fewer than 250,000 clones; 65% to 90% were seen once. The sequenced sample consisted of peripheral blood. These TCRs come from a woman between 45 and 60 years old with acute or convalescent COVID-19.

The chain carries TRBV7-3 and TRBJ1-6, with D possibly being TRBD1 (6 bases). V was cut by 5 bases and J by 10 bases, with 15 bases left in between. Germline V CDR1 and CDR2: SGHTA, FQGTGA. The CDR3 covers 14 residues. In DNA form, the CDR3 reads TGTGCCAGCAGCGAATACAGGGACGGCTCACCCCTCCACTTT. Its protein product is CASSEYRDGSPLHF.

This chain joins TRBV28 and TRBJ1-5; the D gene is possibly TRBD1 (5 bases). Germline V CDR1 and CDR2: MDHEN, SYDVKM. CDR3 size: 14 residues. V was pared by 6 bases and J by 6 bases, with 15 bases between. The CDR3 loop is CASRAGQGGQPQHF. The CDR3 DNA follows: TGTGCCAGCAGGGCAGGTCAGGGAGGTCAGCCCCAGCATTTT.

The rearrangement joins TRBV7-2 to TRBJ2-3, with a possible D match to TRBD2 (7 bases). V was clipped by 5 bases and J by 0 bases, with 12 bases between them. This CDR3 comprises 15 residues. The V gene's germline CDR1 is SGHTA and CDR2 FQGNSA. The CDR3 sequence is CASSPGGRSTDTQYF. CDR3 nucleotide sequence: TGTGCCAGCAGCCCCGGGGGGCGGAGCACAGATACGCAGTATTTT.

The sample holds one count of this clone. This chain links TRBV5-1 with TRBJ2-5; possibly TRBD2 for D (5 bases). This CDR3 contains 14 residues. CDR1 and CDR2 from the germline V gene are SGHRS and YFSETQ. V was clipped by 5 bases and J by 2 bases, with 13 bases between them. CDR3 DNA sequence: TGCGCCAGCAGTAGAGGGAACGAACAAGAGACCCAGTACTTC. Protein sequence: CASSRGNEQETQYF.

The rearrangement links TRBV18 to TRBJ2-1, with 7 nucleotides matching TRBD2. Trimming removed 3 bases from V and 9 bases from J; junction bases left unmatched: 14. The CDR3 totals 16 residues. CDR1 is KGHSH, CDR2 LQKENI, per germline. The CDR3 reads CASSPSGTMGSFEQFF. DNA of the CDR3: TGTGCCAGCTCACCTTCTGGGACTATGGGAAGCTTTGAGCAGTTCTTC.

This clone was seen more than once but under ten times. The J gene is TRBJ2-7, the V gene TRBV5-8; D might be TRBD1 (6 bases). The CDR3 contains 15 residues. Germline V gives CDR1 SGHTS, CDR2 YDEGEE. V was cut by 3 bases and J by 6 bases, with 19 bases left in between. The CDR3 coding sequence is TGTGCCAGCAGCTCCCACCCAGGGGTCATAGGCGAGCAGTACTTC. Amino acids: CASSSHPGVIGEQYF.

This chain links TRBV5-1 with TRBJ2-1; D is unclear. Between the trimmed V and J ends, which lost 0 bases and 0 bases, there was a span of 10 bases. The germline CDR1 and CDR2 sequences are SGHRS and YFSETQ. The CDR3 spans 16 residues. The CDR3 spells CASSLDRLSSYNEQFF. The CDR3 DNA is TGCGCCAGCAGCTTGGATCGTCTAAGCTCCTACAATGAGCAGTTCTTC.

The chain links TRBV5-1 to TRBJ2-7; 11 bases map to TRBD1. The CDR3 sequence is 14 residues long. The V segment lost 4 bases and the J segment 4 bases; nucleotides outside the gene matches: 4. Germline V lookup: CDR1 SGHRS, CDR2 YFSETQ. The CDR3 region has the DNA TGCGCCAGCAGCGTGGGACAGGGGGTGTACGAGCAGTACTTC. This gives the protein CASSVGQGVYEQYF.

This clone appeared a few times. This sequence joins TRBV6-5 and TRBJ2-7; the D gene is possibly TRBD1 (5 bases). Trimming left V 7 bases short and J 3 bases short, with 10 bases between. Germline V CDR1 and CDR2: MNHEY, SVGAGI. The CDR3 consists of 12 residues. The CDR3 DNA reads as TGTGCCAGCAAAGGGGAATACTACGAGCAGTACTTC. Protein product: CASKGEYYEQYF.

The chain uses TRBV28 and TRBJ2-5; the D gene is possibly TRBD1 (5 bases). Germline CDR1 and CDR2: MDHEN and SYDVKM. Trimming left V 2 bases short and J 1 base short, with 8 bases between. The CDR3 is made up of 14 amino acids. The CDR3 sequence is CASSLAGSQETQYF. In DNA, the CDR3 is TGTGCCAGCAGTTTAGCAGGGTCCCAAGAGACCCAGTACTTC.

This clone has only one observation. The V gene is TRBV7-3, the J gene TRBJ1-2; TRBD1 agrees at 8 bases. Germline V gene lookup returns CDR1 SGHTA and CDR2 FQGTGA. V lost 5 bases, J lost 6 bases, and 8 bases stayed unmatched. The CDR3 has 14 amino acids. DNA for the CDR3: TGTGCCAGCAGCCCCGGGACAGGCGGGCATGGCTACACCTTC. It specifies CASSPGTGGHGYTF.

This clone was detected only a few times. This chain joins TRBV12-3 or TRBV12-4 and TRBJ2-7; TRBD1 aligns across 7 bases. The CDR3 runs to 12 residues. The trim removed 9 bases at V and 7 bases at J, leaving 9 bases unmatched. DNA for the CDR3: TGTGCCAGTAGACAGGGTACTAGTGAGCAGTACTTC. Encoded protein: CASRQGTSEQYF.

The CDR3 is CASSPGQVNTEAFF. CDR3 coding DNA: TGTGCCAGTAGTCCGGGACAGGTGAACACTGAAGCTTTCTTT. The gene calls are TRBV19 and TRBJ1-1; 8 nucleotides align to TRBD1. The CDR3 consists of 14 residues. Looked up from germline, CDR1 is LNHDA and CDR2 is SQIVND (reference sequence). Germline trimming cut 5 bases from V and 0 bases from J; bases unmatched to any gene: 2.

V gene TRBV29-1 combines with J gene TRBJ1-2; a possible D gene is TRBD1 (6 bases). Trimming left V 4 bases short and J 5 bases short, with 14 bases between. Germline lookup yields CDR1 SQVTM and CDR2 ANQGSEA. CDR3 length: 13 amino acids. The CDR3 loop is CSVATGIEYGYTF. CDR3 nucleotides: TGCAGCGTTGCGACAGGTATAGAGTATGGCTACACCTTC.

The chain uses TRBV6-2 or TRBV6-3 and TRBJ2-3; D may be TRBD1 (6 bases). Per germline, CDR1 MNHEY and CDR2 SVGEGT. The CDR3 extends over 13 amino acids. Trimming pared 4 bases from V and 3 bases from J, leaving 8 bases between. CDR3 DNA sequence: TGTGCCAGCAGTTCTCAGGGGACAGATACGCAGTATTTT. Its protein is CASSSQGTDTQYF.

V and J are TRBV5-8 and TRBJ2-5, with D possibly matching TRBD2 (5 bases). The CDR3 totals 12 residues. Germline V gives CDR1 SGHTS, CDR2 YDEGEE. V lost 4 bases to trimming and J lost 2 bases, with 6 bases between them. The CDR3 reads CASSRRQETQYF. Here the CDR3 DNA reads TGTGCCAGCAGCCGGAGGCAAGAGACCCAGTACTTC.

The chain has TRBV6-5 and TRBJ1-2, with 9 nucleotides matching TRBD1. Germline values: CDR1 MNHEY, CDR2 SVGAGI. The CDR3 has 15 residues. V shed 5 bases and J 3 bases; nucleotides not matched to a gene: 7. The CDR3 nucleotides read TGTGCCAGCAGTACGTCCGGGACAGGGTACTATGGCTACACCTTC. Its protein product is CASSTSGTGYYGYTF.

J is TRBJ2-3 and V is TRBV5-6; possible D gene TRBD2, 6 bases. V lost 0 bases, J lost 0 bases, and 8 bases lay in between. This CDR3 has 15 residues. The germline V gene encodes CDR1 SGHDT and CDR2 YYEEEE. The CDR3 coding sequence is TGTGCCAGCAGCTTGGGCGGGGCTAGCACAGATACGCAGTATTTT. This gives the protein CASSLGGASTDTQYF.

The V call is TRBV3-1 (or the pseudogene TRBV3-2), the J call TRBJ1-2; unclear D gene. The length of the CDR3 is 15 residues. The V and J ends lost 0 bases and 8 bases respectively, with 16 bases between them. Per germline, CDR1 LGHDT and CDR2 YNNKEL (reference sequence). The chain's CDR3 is CASSQDPGGAGGYTF. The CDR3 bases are TGTGCCAGCAGCCAAGATCCGGGAGGCGCCGGGGGCTACACCTTC.

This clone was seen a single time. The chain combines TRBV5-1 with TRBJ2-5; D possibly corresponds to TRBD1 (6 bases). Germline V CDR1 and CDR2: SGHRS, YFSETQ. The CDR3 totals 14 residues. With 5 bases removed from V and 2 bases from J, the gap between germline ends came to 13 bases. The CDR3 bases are TGCGCCAGCAGTGTGACAGGAACACAAGAGACCCAGTACTTC. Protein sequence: CASSVTGTQETQYF. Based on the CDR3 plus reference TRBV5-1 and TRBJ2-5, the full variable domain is KAGVTQTPRYLIKTRGQQVTLSCSPISGHRSVSWYQQTPGQGLQFLFEYFSETQRNKGNFPGRFSGRQFSNSRSEMNVSTLELGDSALYLCASSVTGTQETQYFGPGTRLLVL.

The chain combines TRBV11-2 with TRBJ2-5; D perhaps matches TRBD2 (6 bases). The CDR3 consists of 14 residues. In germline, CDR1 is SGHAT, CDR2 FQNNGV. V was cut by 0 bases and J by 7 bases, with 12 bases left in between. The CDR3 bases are TGTGCCAGCAGCTTAGAGCCGGGACTCGGGACCCAGTACTTC. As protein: CASSLEPGLGTQYF.

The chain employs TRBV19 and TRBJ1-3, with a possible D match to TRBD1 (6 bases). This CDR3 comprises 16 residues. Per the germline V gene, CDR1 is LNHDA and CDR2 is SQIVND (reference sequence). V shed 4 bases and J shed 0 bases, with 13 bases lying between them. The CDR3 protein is CASSTGGQYSGNTIYF. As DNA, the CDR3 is TGTGCCAGTAGTACCGGCGGACAGTACTCTGGAAACACCATATATTTT. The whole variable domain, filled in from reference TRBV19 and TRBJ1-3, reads DGGITQSPKYLFRKEGQNVTLSCEQNLNHDAMYWYRQDPGQGLRLIYYSQIVNDFQKGDIAEGYSVSREKKESFPLTVTSAQKNPTAFYLCASSTGGQYSGNTIYFGEGSWLTVV.

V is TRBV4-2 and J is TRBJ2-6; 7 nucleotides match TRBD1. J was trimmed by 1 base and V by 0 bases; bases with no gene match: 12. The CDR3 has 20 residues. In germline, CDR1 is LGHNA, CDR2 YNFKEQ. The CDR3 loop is CASSQDRTTGRESGANVLTF. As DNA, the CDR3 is TGTGCCAGCAGCCAAGATAGGACGACAGGGAGAGAATCTGGGGCCAACGTCCTGACTTTC.

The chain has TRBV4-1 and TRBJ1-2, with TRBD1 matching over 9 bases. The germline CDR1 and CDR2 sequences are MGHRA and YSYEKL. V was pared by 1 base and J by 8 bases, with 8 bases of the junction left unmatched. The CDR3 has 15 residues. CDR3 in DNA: TGCGCCAGCAGCCAAGGACAGGGGGTTCGACAAGGCTACACCTTC. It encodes CASSQGQGVRQGYTF.

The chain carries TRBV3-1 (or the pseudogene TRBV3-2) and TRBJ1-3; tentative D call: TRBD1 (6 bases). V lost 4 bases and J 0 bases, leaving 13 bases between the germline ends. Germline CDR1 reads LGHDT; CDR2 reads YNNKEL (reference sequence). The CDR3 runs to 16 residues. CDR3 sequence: CASSPSQGFSGNTIYF. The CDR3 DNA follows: TGTGCCAGCAGCCCCTCCCAGGGGTTCTCTGGAAACACCATATATTTT.

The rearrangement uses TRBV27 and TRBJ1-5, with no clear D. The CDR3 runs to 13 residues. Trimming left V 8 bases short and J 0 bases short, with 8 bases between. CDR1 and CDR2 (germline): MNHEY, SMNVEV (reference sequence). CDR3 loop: CASAPGSNQPQHF. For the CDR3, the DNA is TGTGCCAGCGCGCCGGGTAGCAATCAGCCCCAGCATTTT.

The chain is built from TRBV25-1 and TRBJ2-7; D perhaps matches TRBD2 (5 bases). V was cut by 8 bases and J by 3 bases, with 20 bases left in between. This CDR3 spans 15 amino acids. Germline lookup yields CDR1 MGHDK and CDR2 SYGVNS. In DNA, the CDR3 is TGTGCCAGCGTCCCGAGGAGCGGAAGGGACTACGAGCAGTACTTC. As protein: CASVPRSGRDYEQYF.

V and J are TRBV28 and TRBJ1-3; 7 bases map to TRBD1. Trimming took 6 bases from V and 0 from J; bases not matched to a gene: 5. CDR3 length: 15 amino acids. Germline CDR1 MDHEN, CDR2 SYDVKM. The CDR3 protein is CASRTQGSSGNTIYF. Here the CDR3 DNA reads TGTGCCAGCAGGACACAGGGGAGCTCTGGAAACACCATATATTTT.

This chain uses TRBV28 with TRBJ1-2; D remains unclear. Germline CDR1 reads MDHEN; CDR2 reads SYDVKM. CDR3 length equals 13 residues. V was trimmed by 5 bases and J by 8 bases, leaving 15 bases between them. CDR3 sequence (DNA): TGTGCCAGCAGTCTGACGGAATCGGGGGGCTACACCTTC. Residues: CASSLTESGGYTF.

CDR3 DNA sequence: TGTGCCAGCAGCCTAATGAGACAGGGGGCCGGGGAGCTGTTTTTT. This encodes CASSLMRQGAGELFF. The chain has TRBV2 and TRBJ2-2, with 9 bases that match TRBD1. Trimming removed 6 bases from V and 6 bases from J; junction bases left unmatched: 8. CDR1 is SNHLY, CDR2 FYNNEI, per germline. The CDR3 runs 15 residues.

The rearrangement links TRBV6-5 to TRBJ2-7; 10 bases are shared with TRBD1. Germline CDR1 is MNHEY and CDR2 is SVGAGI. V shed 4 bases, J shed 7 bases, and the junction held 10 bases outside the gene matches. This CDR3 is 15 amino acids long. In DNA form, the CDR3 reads TGTGCCAGCAGTTTCGGGACAGGGGCTCCTCGTGAGCAGTACTTC. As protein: CASSFGTGAPREQYF.

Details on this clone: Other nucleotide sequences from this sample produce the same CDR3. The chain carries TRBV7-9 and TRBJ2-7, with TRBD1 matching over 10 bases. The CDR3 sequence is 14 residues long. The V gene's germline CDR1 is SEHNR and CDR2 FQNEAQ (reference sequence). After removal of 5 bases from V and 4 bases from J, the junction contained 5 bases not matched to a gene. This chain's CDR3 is CASSPGDRGYEQYF. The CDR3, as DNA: TGTGCCAGCAGCCCAGGGGACAGGGGTTACGAGCAGTACTTC.